Listed below are T cell receptor beta chains from one sample, sequenced in a study of blood T cells in healthy people across ages. TCRdb recomputed calls from the 5' RACE reads with MiXCR, one row per CDR3 protein. In the table there are 600,000 or so distinct CDR3 sequences, less than 60% of which are singletons. Sequencing used blood. Receptors were obtained from a man at least 80 years old in good health. CDR3s include the opening cysteine and the closing phenylalanine or tryptophan. A D gene is named only where the DNA matches it firmly. Clone sizes are given selectively: once, few, many, or a class where the clone is expanded.

clone_size,d_call,j_call,v_call,cdr3_aa,cdr3_nt
-,-,TRBJ1-4,TRBV25-1,CASSVKNEKLFF,TGTGCCAGCAGTGTCAAGAATGAAAAACTGTTTTTT
few,TRBD1,TRBJ1-3,TRBV6-5,CATGVRDRPNTIYF,TGTGCCACCGGAGTCCGGGACAGGCCGAACACCATATATTTT
few,-,TRBJ2-1,TRBV7-2,CASSLESEHNEQFF,TGTGCCAGCAGCTTAGAGAGCGAGCACAATGAGCAGTTCTTC
-,TRBD1,TRBJ2-6,TRBV12-3/TRBV12-4,CASRGQGGSGANVLTF,TGTGCCAGCAGAGGACAGGGAGGTTCTGGGGCCAACGTCCTGACTTTC
few,-,TRBJ2-5,TRBV12-3/TRBV12-4,CASSLSVATSLGETQYF,TGTGCCAGCAGTTTGAGTGTGGCAACTAGTCTGGGAGAGACCCAGTACTTC
-,-,TRBJ2-4,TRBV20-1,CSVESLAKNIQYF,TGCAGTGTCGAGTCCCTAGCCAAAAACATTCAGTACTTC
few,-,TRBJ2-1,TRBV7-2,CASSFLVYNEQFF,TGTGCCAGCAGCTTTCTCGTGTACAATGAGCAGTTCTTC
-,-,TRBJ2-1,TRBV7-9,CASSLSGGPTSYNEQFF,TGTGCCAGCAGCTTAAGTGGAGGACCGACCTCCTACAATGAGCAGTTCTTC
few,TRBD2,TRBJ2-1,TRBV7-8,CASSSRGAGGRNEQFF,TGTGCCAGCAGCTCCCGGGGAGCGGGAGGGAGGAATGAGCAGTTCTTC
-,TRBD2,TRBJ2-1,TRBV10-3,CAISELAEAYNEQFF,TGTGCCATCAGTGAACTAGCGGAGGCCTACAATGAGCAGTTCTTC
-,TRBD2,TRBJ2-7,TRBV3-1,CASSLTESGDEQYF,TGTGCCAGCAGCCTCACCGAAAGCGGGGATGAGCAGTACTTC
-,TRBD2,TRBJ2-7,TRBV9,CASSASSTSGLPYEQYF,TGTGCCAGCAGCGCCTCGTCGACTAGCGGCCTTCCCTACGAGCAGTACTTC
-,-,TRBJ2-5,TRBV28,CASTPPVGGEQYF,TGTGCCAGCACCCCTCCCGTGGGGGGTGAGCAGTACTTC
-,-,TRBJ2-7,TRBV12-3/TRBV12-4,CASGTNEQYF,TGTGCCAGCGGCACTAACGAGCAGTACTTC
-,-,TRBJ2-3,TRBV13,CAGSMRERGDTQYF,TGTGCCGGCAGCATGCGGGAAAGAGGAGATACGCAGTATTTT
-,-,TRBJ2-3,TRBV20-1,CSASNSRDTDTQYF,TGCAGTGCTAGTAACAGCCGAGACACAGATACGCAGTATTTT
few,-,TRBJ2-7,TRBV29-1,CSVVPGADEQYF,TGCAGCGTTGTACCCGGGGCTGACGAGCAGTACTTC
-,-,TRBJ2-7,TRBV12-3/TRBV12-4,CASSWRQSSEQYF,TGTGCCAGCAGTTGGCGACAGTCGAGCGAGCAGTACTTC
few,-,TRBJ2-1,TRBV20-1,CSASPGLFEQFF,TGCAGTGCTTCGCCCGGACTCTTTGAGCAGTTCTTC
-,TRBD1,TRBJ1-2,TRBV5-6,CASSGGGQGAFYGYTF,TGTGCCAGCAGCGGGGGGGGACAGGGGGCATTCTATGGCTACACCTTC
-,-,TRBJ1-4,TRBV6-5,CASSYGITELYEKLFF,TGTGCCAGCAGTTACGGTATAACAGAATTATATGAAAAACTGTTTTTT
-,-,TRBJ2-3,TRBV30,CAWRGPSTDTQYF,TGTGCCTGGAGGGGCCCCAGCACAGATACGCAGTATTTT
-,TRBD2,TRBJ2-3,TRBV29-1,CSVGLASKDTQYF,TGCAGCGTGGGACTAGCGTCGAAAGATACGCAGTATTTT
-,-,TRBJ1-2,TRBV7-6,CASSLEAATGYGYTF,TGTGCCAGCAGCTTGGAGGCGGCGACGGGCTATGGCTACACCTTC
-,-,TRBJ2-1,TRBV15,CATSRDPPGGQFF,TGTGCCACCAGCAGAGATCCGCCTGGGGGGCAGTTCTTC
few,TRBD1,TRBJ1-4,TRBV20-1,CSASGGTAKGEKLFF,TGCAGTGCTAGTGGGGGGACAGCGAAGGGAGAAAAACTGTTTTTT
few,-,TRBJ2-5,TRBV7-2,CASSSQSPETQYF,TGTGCCAGCAGCTCCCAATCCCCGGAGACCCAGTACTTC
-,TRBD1,TRBJ2-1,TRBV7-2,CASSPLGDRRTVILGEQFF,TGTGCCAGCAGCCCCTTAGGGGACAGGAGGACAGTTATACTGGGCGAGCAGTTCTTC
-,-,TRBJ1-5,TRBV15,CATSRVAAGLKHSNQPQHF,TGTGCCACCAGCAGAGTCGCAGCAGGACTCAAGCATAGCAATCAGCCCCAGCATTTT